What follows are 15 T cell receptor beta chains derived from one specimen sequenced in a study of beta chain features in type 1 diabetes. Every isolated RNA sample was fully reverse transcribed, so sequencing captured expressed TCRB transcripts. Clones were read by immunoSEQ multiplex PCR, and TCRdb kept only the in-frame ones, dropping some. The sample shows 300,000 to 350,000 clones, 7% to 9% of them seen only once. Sequenced sample: central memory CD4+ T cells from blood. Every receptor here comes from a woman under 30 in good health.

This clone has more than one count but fewer than ten. The chain combines TRBV7-2 with TRBJ1-5; D is ambiguous. V dropped 1 base and J dropped 7 bases, with 8 bases sitting between them. This CDR3 has 13 amino acids. Germline V gene lookup returns CDR1 SGHTA and CDR2 FQGNSA. In DNA, the CDR3 is TGTGCCAGCAGCTTAGGCCCTCTCCAGCCCCAGCATTTT. Amino acids: CASSLGPLQPQHF.

This clone was observed a handful of times. The chain combines TRBV5-4 with TRBJ2-7, with no clear D. Trimming removed 4 bases from V and 6 bases from J, with 14 bases in between. This CDR3 spans 13 amino acids. Germline V lookup: CDR1 SGHNT, CDR2 YYREEE (reference sequence). The CDR3 spells CASSRTSASEQYF. The CDR3 coding sequence is TGTGCCAGCAGCCGGACGTCAGCATCCGAGCAGTACTTC.

This rearrangement joins TRBV14 to TRBJ2-1; 8 positions match TRBD2. Per the germline V gene, CDR1 is SGHDN and CDR2 is FVKESK. The CDR3 is made up of 19 amino acids. J gave up 3 bases and V 1 base, and 14 bases lay outside the gene matches. For the CDR3, the DNA is TGTGCCAGCAGCCAAGTCCGGGGCCTAGCGGGCTTGAACTACAATGAGCAGTTCTTC. Translation: CASSQVRGLAGLNYNEQFF.

The chain joins TRBV15 to TRBJ2-6; TRBD2 aligns across 13 bases. Per germline, CDR1 LNHNV and CDR2 YYDKDF (reference sequence). Germline trimming cut 8 bases from V and 1 base from J; bases unmatched to any gene: 5. This CDR3 spans 17 amino acids. CDR3 nucleotide sequence: TGTGCCACCCGAGGACTAGCGGGAGTTTCTGGGGCCAACGTCCTGACTTTC. It yields the protein CATRGLAGVSGANVLTF.

The chain is built from TRBV29-1 and TRBJ2-5; D is ambiguous. Trimming shortened V by 1 base and J by 3 bases, and 3 bases separated the two germline ends. Germline CDR1 is SQVTM and CDR2 is ANQGSEA. The CDR3 totals 11 residues. CDR3 in amino acids: CSVEVKETQYF. The DNA for the CDR3 is TGCAGCGTTGAAGTCAAAGAGACCCAGTACTTC.

This clone was picked up many times. The V gene is TRBV6-6, the J gene TRBJ2-3, with 7 bases identical to TRBD2. The CDR3 loop spans 15 amino acids. Trimming removed 6 bases from V and 5 bases from J; junction bases left unmatched: 11. Per germline, CDR1 MNHNY and CDR2 SVGAGI (reference sequence). DNA of the CDR3: TGTGCCAGCAGGGTTGGGAGGGCCCGGGGAGATACGCAGTATTTT. Translating gives CASRVGRARGDTQYF.

The chain combines TRBV25-1 with TRBJ1-4; possibly TRBD1 for D (5 bases). Germline CDR1 and CDR2: MGHDK and SYGVNS. Trimming removed 1 base from V and 8 bases from J, with 20 bases in between. The CDR3 spans 17 residues. The CDR3: CASSESPGSGLREKLFF. The CDR3 nucleotides read TGTGCCAGCAGTGAATCCCCCGGGTCAGGGCTGCGGGAAAAACTGTTTTTT. The entire variable domain, with the rest obtained from reference TRBV25-1 and TRBJ1-4, is as follows: EADIYQTPRYLVIGTGKKITLECSQTMGHDKMYWYQQDPGMELHLIHYSYGVNSTEKGDLSSESTVSRIRTEHFPLTLESARPSHTSQYLCASSESPGSGLREKLFFGSGTQLSVL.

This clone has more than one count but fewer than ten. The CDR3 is CASSLESQGKAFF. CDR3 coding DNA: TGTGCCAGCAGCTTAGAGAGTCAGGGTAAAGCTTTCTTT. The chain recombines TRBV11-2 with TRBJ1-1; tentative D call: TRBD1 (5 bases). Trimming shortened V by 0 bases and J by 9 bases, and 11 bases separated the two germline ends. CDR1 and CDR2 (germline): SGHAT, FQNNGV. The CDR3 spans 13 residues.

This clone was seen ten or more times. V and J are TRBV7-9 and TRBJ1-1; D is ambiguous. The CDR3 spans 13 residues. Germline CDR1 SEHNR, CDR2 FQNEAQ (reference sequence). V gave up 2 bases and J gave up 8 bases, with 12 bases separating them. CDR3 loop: CASSLYVTPEAFF. The CDR3 coding sequence is TGTGCCAGCAGCTTATATGTAACACCGGAAGCTTTCTTT.

The V and J genes are TRBV7-2 and TRBJ2-3; TRBD2 matches 8 bases. After removal of 4 bases from V and 4 bases from J, the junction contained 4 bases not matched to a gene. The CDR3 totals 14 residues. Germline V gene lookup returns CDR1 SGHTA and CDR2 FQGNSA. Written as DNA, the CDR3 is TGTGCCAGCAGCTCACAAGCGGGAGCAGATACGCAGTATTTT. This gives the protein CASSSQAGADTQYF.

This clone was picked up a small number of times. The gene calls are TRBV9 and TRBJ1-1; no definite D call. The CDR3 contains 14 residues. From germline, CDR1 is SGDLS and CDR2 YYNGEE. V lost 0 bases, J lost 2 bases, and 8 bases lay in between. CDR3 DNA sequence: TGTGCCAGCAGCGTAGATAACAGAAACACTGAAGCTTTCTTT. This gives the protein CASSVDNRNTEAFF.

This clone was found a few times. This rearrangement joins TRBV5-8 to TRBJ2-1, with 10 bases aligning to TRBD2. The CDR3 runs 15 residues. CDR1 and CDR2 (germline): SGHTS, YDEGEE. Germline trimming cut 4 bases from V and 4 bases from J; bases unmatched to any gene: 5. This CDR3 reads CASSAGLADYNEQFF. In nucleotides, the CDR3 is TGTGCCAGCAGCGCTGGACTAGCGGATTACAATGAGCAGTTCTTC. Full variable domain (missing parts from reference TRBV5-8 and TRBJ2-1): EAGVTQSPTHLIKTRGQQATLRCSPISGHTSVYWYQQALGLGLQFLLWYDEGEERNRGNFPPRFSGRQFPNYSSELNVNALELEDSALYLCASSAGLADYNEQFFGPGTRLTVL.

This clone was observed many times. The chain combines TRBV28 with TRBJ1-3; D ambiguous. Germline lookup yields CDR1 MDHEN and CDR2 SYDVKM. With 10 bases removed from V and 3 bases from J, the gap between germline ends came to 10 bases. This CDR3 comprises 12 residues. CDR3 amino acids: CATTSGGNTIYF. In DNA form, the CDR3 reads TGTGCCACCACTAGCGGTGGAAACACCATATATTTT. The variable domain in full, with the rest retrieved from reference TRBV28 and TRBJ1-3, is DVKVTQSSRYLVKRTGEKVFLECVQDMDHENMFWYRQDPGLGLRLIYFSYDVKMKEKGDIPEGYSVSREKKERFSLILESASTNQTSMYLCATTSGGNTIYFGEGSWLTVV.

The rearrangement uses TRBV10-3 and TRBJ2-1; TRBD1 matches 11 bases. Germline V lookup: CDR1 ENHRY, CDR2 SYGVKD. V lost 0 bases to trimming and J lost 1 base; unmatched junction nucleotides: 5. The CDR3 consists of 18 residues. The CDR3 protein is CAISESSGDRGSYNEQFF. CDR3 sequence (DNA): TGTGCCATCAGTGAGTCTAGCGGGGACAGGGGGTCCTACAATGAGCAGTTCTTC.

The chain combines TRBV19 with TRBJ2-3, with a weak D call TRBD2 (6 bases). This CDR3 is 13 amino acids long. V lost 8 bases and J lost 1, with 10 bases in between. CDR1 LNHDA and CDR2 SQIVND come from the germline V gene (reference sequence). The CDR3 DNA reads TGTGCCAGTTCGGGACTTCGCACAGATACGCAGTATTTT. Its protein product is CASSGLRTDTQYF.